These 22 T cell receptor beta chains came from one sample sequenced in a study of shared clonotypes between healthy human individuals. Positively selected for CCR7, the CD45RO-negative cells used as naive CD8 cells excluded terminally differentiated effector memory CD45RA+ cells. Generated by immunoSEQ multiplex PCR, the TCRdb table keeps only in-frame clones and is missing some. The sample records about 2.1 million clones, 93% being singletons. The sample comprised naive CD8+ T cells from PBMCs. Every receptor here comes from a man between 18 and 35 years old in good health. Some clones in this sample may be carry-over from other donors' samples.

The chain has TRBV6-1 and TRBJ1-2; D is unclear. Germline V lookup: CDR1 MNHNS, CDR2 SASEGT. V lost 6 bases and J lost 5, with 13 bases in between. CDR3 size: 13 residues. The CDR3 loop reads CASSPSDGYGYTF. The CDR3 bases are TGTGCCAGCAGCCCAAGCGACGGTTATGGCTACACCTTC.

The V and J genes are TRBV2 and TRBJ2-1; D ambiguous. Germline CDR1 SNHLY, CDR2 FYNNEI. The CDR3 has 15 residues. V was clipped by 6 bases and J by 0 bases, with 12 bases between them. CDR3 protein: CASSDDWPSYNEQFF. For the CDR3, the DNA is TGTGCCAGCAGCGATGACTGGCCCTCCTACAATGAGCAGTTCTTC.

The gene calls are TRBV6-6 and TRBJ2-7; unclear D gene. V lost 6 bases, J lost 2 bases, and 17 bases lay in between. CDR1 MNHNY and CDR2 SVGAGI come from the germline V gene (reference sequence). The CDR3 covers 15 residues. The CDR3 region has the DNA TGTGCCAGCAGGCCCGACGCCCTAGTTACCTACGAGCAGTACTTC. Residues: CASRPDALVTYEQYF.

The chain has TRBV7-9 and TRBJ2-7; either TRBD1 or TRBD2 may supply D (5 bases each). This CDR3 has 19 residues. Germline V gene sequence: CDR1 SEHNR, CDR2 FQNEAQ (reference sequence). Trimming removed 3 bases at V and 0 bases at J, with 24 bases between. The CDR3 DNA is TGTGCCAGCAGCTTTCCCTATAATCGACGGGACGTGAGCTCCTACGAGCAGTACTTC. Residues: CASSFPYNRRDVSSYEQYF.

V is TRBV15 and J is TRBJ2-7, with a possible D match to TRBD1 (5 bases). Germline V gene lookup returns CDR1 LNHNV and CDR2 YYDKDF (reference sequence). V was clipped by 3 bases and J by 5 bases, with 17 bases between them. This CDR3 comprises 15 residues. Here the CDR3 reads CATSSPREGPDEQYF. The CDR3 bases are TGTGCCACCAGCAGCCCCAGGGAAGGGCCAGACGAGCAGTACTTC.

The rearrangement uses TRBV27 and TRBJ1-1; D unresolved. This CDR3 comprises 14 residues. CDR1 MNHEY and CDR2 SMNVEV come from the germline V gene (reference sequence). With 4 bases removed from V and 4 bases from J, the gap between germline ends came to 13 bases. This chain's CDR3 is CASSSPLWGTEAFF. In DNA form, the CDR3 reads TGTGCCAGCAGTTCCCCCCTATGGGGCACTGAAGCTTTCTTT.

This chain links TRBV4-2 with TRBJ2-2; 8 bases match TRBD1. Unmatched junction bases numbered 2, after V lost 4 bases and J lost 1 base. The germline V gene has CDR1 LGHNA and CDR2 YNFKEQ. The length of the CDR3 is 15 residues. CDR3 sequence: CASSPTGGNTGELFF. CDR3 sequence (DNA): TGTGCCAGCAGCCCTACAGGGGGGAACACCGGGGAGCTGTTTTTT.

This chain uses TRBV4-2 with TRBJ2-7; maybe TRBD1 (6 bases). V lost 0 bases and J lost 3, with 12 bases in between. Germline V gene lookup returns CDR1 LGHNA and CDR2 YNFKEQ. The CDR3 is made up of 15 amino acids. The CDR3 region is CASSQEGTSNYEQYF. Written as DNA, the CDR3 is TGTGCCAGCAGCCAAGAAGGGACATCGAACTACGAGCAGTACTTC.

This chain joins TRBV28 and TRBJ2-7; the D is unclear. Germline V gene data show CDR1 as MDHEN and CDR2 as SYDVKM. V lost 3 bases and J lost 0, with 6 bases in between. This CDR3 is 13 amino acids long. The CDR3 DNA reads as TGTGCCAGCAGTTTTCTTAGCTCCTACGAGCAGTACTTC. Its protein product is CASSFLSSYEQYF.

This sequence joins TRBV6-5 and TRBJ2-1, with a tentative D call TRBD2 (5 bases). V was trimmed by 5 bases and J by 6 bases, leaving 11 bases between them. The CDR3 has 13 residues. Germline CDR1 is MNHEY and CDR2 is SVGAGI. CDR3 in amino acids: CASSEFEGNEQFF. CDR3 bases: TGTGCCAGCAGTGAATTCGAGGGCAATGAGCAGTTCTTC.

The CDR3 DNA reads TGTGCCAGCAGTTTGACAGGGATTTCTGAAGCTTTCTTT. This sequence encodes CASSLTGISEAFF. This rearrangement joins TRBV28 to TRBJ1-1; TRBD1 agrees at 7 bases. The V and J ends lost 3 bases and 6 bases, in that order; junction bases with no gene match: 4. The CDR3 extends over 13 amino acids. Looked up from germline, CDR1 is MDHEN and CDR2 is SYDVKM.

The gene calls are TRBV7-9 and TRBJ2-6; weak D call: TRBD1 (6 bases). Germline loops: CDR1 SEHNR, CDR2 FQNEAQ (reference sequence). The CDR3 is 12 residues long. V lost 5 bases and J 19 bases, leaving 18 bases between the germline ends. In DNA, the CDR3 is TGTGCCAGCAGCCCTACAGGGTCGGAATTAACTTTC. Protein: CASSPTGSELTF.

The chain has TRBV29-1 and TRBJ2-7; TRBD1 matches 7 bases. Germline CDR1 and CDR2: SQVTM and ANQGSEA. Losses at the gene ends were 5 bases for V and 2 bases for J; bases not matched to a gene: 3. The CDR3 extends over 12 amino acids. CDR3 in DNA: TGCAGCGTTTACAGGGGACCCTACGAGCAGTACTTC. This codes for CSVYRGPYEQYF.

V gene TRBV27 combines with J gene TRBJ2-5, with 7 bases aligning to TRBD2. V shed 7 bases, J shed 5 bases, and the junction held 1 base outside the gene matches. The germline CDR1 and CDR2 sequences are MNHEY and SMNVEV (reference sequence). There are 11 residues in the CDR3. CDR3 DNA: TGTGCCAGCACCGGGGGGGAGACCCAGTACTTC. Encoded protein: CASTGGETQYF.

The chain has TRBV5-1 and TRBJ2-7; the D is unclear. Germline V CDR1 and CDR2: SGHRS, YFSETQ. V dropped 3 bases and J dropped 5 bases, with 6 bases sitting between them. The CDR3 totals 11 residues. This chain's CDR3 is CASSYTDEQYF. The CDR3 nucleotides read TGCGCCAGCAGCTACACGGACGAGCAGTACTTC.

The chain has TRBV10-3 and TRBJ1-1; tentatively, D is TRBD1 (6 bases). Per the germline V gene, CDR1 is ENHRY and CDR2 is SYGVKD. The CDR3 is made up of 14 amino acids. The V end was cut by 10 bases, the J end by 0 bases, with 15 bases between. The CDR3 region has the DNA TGTGCCAACTCAGAAAACAGGGTGAACACTGAAGCTTTCTTT. This sequence encodes CANSENRVNTEAFF.

This chain joins TRBV25-1 and TRBJ2-5; D possibly uses TRBD1 or TRBD2 (5 bases each). Per germline, CDR1 MGHDK and CDR2 SYGVNS. The V gene lost 4 bases and the J gene lost 2 bases, with 11 bases spanning the gap. CDR3 length: 14 amino acids. The CDR3 coding sequence is TGTGCCAGCAGTGCCCGGGACCCACAAGAGACCCAGTACTTC. It is translated as CASSARDPQETQYF.

V and J are TRBV4-2 and TRBJ2-3; 10 bases are shared with TRBD2. Trimming cost V 1 base and J 3 bases; bases outside gene matches: 10. This CDR3 region has 18 residues. Germline V lookup: CDR1 LGHNA, CDR2 YNFKEQ. The CDR3 protein is CASSQAPGLAGVTDTQYF. The CDR3 coding sequence is TGTGCCAGCAGCCAAGCCCCGGGGCTAGCGGGAGTGACAGATACGCAGTATTTT.

This clone was observed a few times. In the same sample, other DNA sequences code for this CDR3. This chain joins TRBV4-3 and TRBJ1-1; tentative D call: TRBD1 (6 bases). Germline V gives CDR1 LGHNA, CDR2 YSLEER. The CDR3 sequence is 14 residues long. Trimming left V 0 bases short and J 5 bases short, with 10 bases between. The CDR3 DNA reads as TGCGCCAGCAGCCAAGATTCCAGGGGAACTGAAGCTTTCTTT. It is translated as CASSQDSRGTEAFF.

In the case of this clone: The same CDR3 can be traced to other DNA sequences in this sample. The chain joins TRBV9 to TRBJ1-5; D remains unclear. Per the germline V gene, CDR1 is SGDLS and CDR2 is YYNGEE. Trimming took off 4 bases at V and 0 bases at J, with 8 bases between the two ends. CDR3 size: 14 residues. In DNA form, the CDR3 reads TGTGCCAGCAGCCCGACGGATAGCAATCAGCCCCAGCATTTT. It specifies CASSPTDSNQPQHF.

This sequence joins TRBV6-5 and TRBJ2-7; D is unclear. Germline values: CDR1 MNHEY, CDR2 SVGAGI. This CDR3 is 14 amino acids long. V was clipped by 2 bases and J by 2 bases, with 10 bases between them. The CDR3 DNA is TGTGCCAGCAGTTACATCGACGGAACCTACGAGCAGTACTTC. Its translation: CASSYIDGTYEQYF.

The gene calls are TRBV6-1 and TRBJ1-2; 8 bases map to TRBD1. The junction had 5 bases not matched to a gene; V was cut back by 4 bases and J by 4 bases. This CDR3 contains 14 residues. CDR1 and CDR2 (germline): MNHNS, SASEGT. CDR3 protein: CASSVRQGIYGYTF. The CDR3 bases are TGTGCCAGCAGTGTAAGACAGGGGATCTATGGCTACACCTTC.